Described below is a single TCR beta chain sequence and its context. These data belong to a study of blood T cell repertoires in COVID-19. About the research overall: Samples representing acute and convalescent COVID-19 were sourced from the United States, Italy and Spain. Sample material is recorded as cDNA or gDNA derived from T cells, B-cell-depleted T cells, or PBMCs.

As processed by the authors: Reference gene primer amplification in the assay estimated nucleated cell counts. Assay: immunoSEQ multiplex PCR; the TCRdb copy retains only in-frame clones and omits some. The V and J calls and clone size were taken over from that table, and D and trimming were inferred from the DNA. The sample holds about 73,000 clones, 80% to 85% seen once. The CDR3 consists of 15 residues. Per the germline V gene, CDR1 is SGHVS and CDR2 is FQNEAQ. The V segment lost 5 bases and the J segment 10 bases; nucleotides outside the gene matches: 12. This chain connects TRBV7-8 to TRBJ2-1; the match to TRBD2 covers 9 bases. The receptor was isolated from a man aged 80 or over with active or convalescent COVID-19. Sequenced sample: peripheral blood. The CDR3 protein is CASSERGLALNEQFF. The CDR3 bases are TGTGCCAGCAGCGAACGGGGACTAGCTCTAAACGAGCAGTTCTTC. The whole variable domain, filled in from reference TRBV7-8 and TRBJ2-1, reads GAGVSQSPRYKVAKRGQDVALRCDPISGHVSLFWYQQALGQGPEFLTYFQNEAQLDKSGLPSDRFFAERPEGSVSTLKIQRTQQEDSAVYLCASSERGLALNEQFFGPGTRLTVL.